Listed below are T cell receptor beta chains from one sample, sequenced in a study of cytomegalovirus exposure and HLA in healthy donors. The repertoire was sequenced with immunoSEQ multiplex PCR; TCRdb's copy has only in-frame clones and lacks some. The profile covers 250,000 to 350,000 clones, with roughly 88% appearing a single time and 3% to 4% taken by the ten largest. Sequencing was done on a sample of PBMCs. These receptors were obtained from a man aged 40-49 years in good health and CMV-seropositive. Both conserved end residues are part of each CDR3. Each record gives: clone size, V gene, J gene, D gene, CDR3 protein, CDR3 DNA. A D gene is named only where the DNA matches it firmly. Clone size is not always given. Where it is, it says once, few, many or a class for expanded clones.

clone size: .
V gene: TRBV5-1
J gene: TRBJ2-5
D gene: TRBD1
CDR3 protein: CASSFGQAQETQYF
CDR3 DNA: TGCGCCAGCAGCTTCGGACAGGCGCAAGAGACCCAGTACTTC

clone size: .
V gene: TRBV14
J gene: TRBJ2-1
D gene: .
CDR3 protein: CASSQGATPSYNEQFF
CDR3 DNA: TGTGCCAGCAGCCAAGGAGCGACTCCCTCCTACAATGAGCAGTTCTTC

clone size: .
V gene: TRBV11-2
J gene: TRBJ1-4
D gene: TRBD1
CDR3 protein: CASSLDYPAGGEEKLFF
CDR3 DNA: TGTGCCAGCAGCTTAGATTATCCCGCAGGGGGCGAGGAAAAACTGTTTTTT

clone size: once
V gene: TRBV4-1
J gene: TRBJ2-3
D gene: .
CDR3 protein: CASSHHQSTDTQYF
CDR3 DNA: TGCGCCAGCAGCCACCATCAGAGCACAGATACGCAGTATTTT

clone size: .
V gene: TRBV7-9
J gene: TRBJ2-7
D gene: TRBD1
CDR3 protein: CASSSARDSHYEQYF
CDR3 DNA: TGTGCCAGCAGCTCGGCGAGGGACAGCCACTACGAGCAGTACTTC

clone size: .
V gene: TRBV11-2
J gene: TRBJ2-7
D gene: TRBD2
CDR3 protein: CASSLAVVGLAPYEQYF
CDR3 DNA: TGTGCCAGCAGCTTAGCCGTGGTGGGACTAGCGCCCTACGAGCAGTACTTC

clone size: .
V gene: TRBV5-1
J gene: TRBJ2-7
D gene: .
CDR3 protein: CASSFTLEGGSSEQYF
CDR3 DNA: TGCGCCAGCAGCTTTACGTTGGAAGGGGGATCATCCGAGCAGTACTTC

clone size: .
V gene: TRBV9
J gene: TRBJ2-3
D gene: TRBD2
CDR3 protein: CASSEGLGAGGSTDTQYF
CDR3 DNA: TGTGCCAGCAGCGAGGGGTTGGGTGCGGGAGGGAGCACAGATACGCAGTATTTT

clone size: few
V gene: TRBV5-6
J gene: TRBJ1-1
D gene: TRBD1
CDR3 protein: CASSPGTASEAFF
CDR3 DNA: TGTGCCAGCAGCCCGGGGACAGCATCTGAAGCTTTCTTT

clone size: .
V gene: TRBV5-4
J gene: TRBJ1-1
D gene: .
CDR3 protein: CASSQYNTEAFF
CDR3 DNA: TGTGCCAGCAGCCAGTACAACACTGAAGCTTTCTTT

clone size: .
V gene: TRBV10-3
J gene: TRBJ1-1
D gene: .
CDR3 protein: CAISESVQVGAFF
CDR3 DNA: TGTGCCATCAGTGAGTCGGTACAGGTGGGGGCTTTCTTT

clone size: .
V gene: TRBV12-5
J gene: TRBJ2-4
D gene: .
CDR3 protein: CASGNSDSKNIQYF
CDR3 DNA: TGTGCTAGTGGAAACTCGGACAGTAAAAACATTCAGTACTTC

clone size: .
V gene: TRBV6-5
J gene: TRBJ2-1
D gene: TRBD2
CDR3 protein: CASSRLAGGGNEQFF
CDR3 DNA: TGTGCCAGCAGCCGGCTAGCGGGAGGAGGCAATGAGCAGTTCTTC

clone size: few
V gene: TRBV5-1
J gene: TRBJ2-7
D gene: TRBD2
CDR3 protein: CASSSGGITYEQYF
CDR3 DNA: TGTGCCAGCAGCTCGGGGGGAATTACATACGAGCAGTACTTC

clone size: .
V gene: TRBV10-3
J gene: TRBJ2-3
D gene: .
CDR3 protein: CAISGGLEDTQYF
CDR3 DNA: TGTGCCATCAGCGGAGGATTGGAGGATACGCAGTATTTT

clone size: .
V gene: TRBV7-8
J gene: TRBJ2-7
D gene: TRBD2
CDR3 protein: CASSLRSGGTSGSSYEQYF
CDR3 DNA: TGTGCCAGCAGCTTAAGGTCTGGGGGGACTAGCGGGAGCTCCTACGAGCAGTACTTC

clone size: .
V gene: TRBV5-1
J gene: TRBJ2-7
D gene: .
CDR3 protein: CASSLAQDRNSYEQYF
CDR3 DNA: TGCGCCAGCAGCTTGGCCCAGGACAGAAACTCCTACGAGCAGTACTTC

clone size: .
V gene: TRBV28
J gene: TRBJ2-7
D gene: .
CDR3 protein: CASSVSFYEQYF
CDR3 DNA: TGTGCCAGCAGTGTTTCGTTCTACGAGCAGTACTTC

clone size: .
V gene: TRBV7-2
J gene: TRBJ2-7
D gene: TRBD2
CDR3 protein: CASSSRAPTSGRDTHEQYF
CDR3 DNA: TGTGCCAGCAGCTCCCGGGCCCCGACTAGCGGGAGGGATACCCACGAGCAGTACTTC

clone size: once
V gene: TRBV6-5
J gene: TRBJ2-1
D gene: .
CDR3 protein: CASSRGGEQFF
CDR3 DNA: TGTGCCAGCAGCCGAGGGGGTGAGCAGTTCTTC

clone size: .
V gene: TRBV2
J gene: TRBJ2-7
D gene: TRBD2
CDR3 protein: CASSETAGRDYEQYF
CDR3 DNA: TGTGCCAGCAGTGAAACAGCGGGGAGGGACTACGAGCAGTACTTC

clone size: .
V gene: TRBV7-9
J gene: TRBJ2-3
D gene: .
CDR3 protein: CASSLTGSSTDTQYF
CDR3 DNA: TGTGCCAGCAGCTTAACAGGCTCTAGCACAGATACGCAGTATTTT

clone size: once
V gene: TRBV6-5
J gene: TRBJ2-7
D gene: TRBD1
CDR3 protein: CASSLDRAEQYF
CDR3 DNA: TGTGCCAGCAGCCTTGACAGGGCCGAGCAGTACTTC

clone size: .
V gene: TRBV29-1
J gene: TRBJ2-6
D gene: .
CDR3 protein: CSAGFSGANVLTF
CDR3 DNA: TGCAGCGCAGGTTTCTCTGGGGCCAACGTCCTGACTTTC

clone size: once
V gene: TRBV5-1
J gene: TRBJ2-7
D gene: TRBD2
CDR3 protein: CASRGLAGGYEQYF
CDR3 DNA: TGCGCCAGCAGAGGCCTAGCGGGAGGTTACGAGCAGTACTTC

clone size: .
V gene: TRBV5-4
J gene: TRBJ2-7
D gene: TRBD1
CDR3 protein: CASSPTGAFYEQYF
CDR3 DNA: TGTGCCAGCAGCCCCACAGGGGCCTTTTACGAGCAGTACTTC

clone size: few
V gene: TRBV5-1
J gene: TRBJ2-1
D gene: .
CDR3 protein: CASSLGQDNEQFF
CDR3 DNA: TGCGCCAGCAGCCTGGGACAAGACAATGAGCAGTTCTTC

clone size: once
V gene: TRBV4-3
J gene: TRBJ1-5
D gene: .
CDR3 protein: CASSQDKEGEGRQPQHF
CDR3 DNA: TGCGCCAGCAGCCAAGATAAGGAGGGAGAAGGTCGACAGCCCCAGCATTTT

clone size: .
V gene: TRBV27
J gene: TRBJ1-5
D gene: .
CDR3 protein: CASSLAGGGQPQHF
CDR3 DNA: TGTGCCAGCAGTTTGGCGGGGGGCGGCCAGCCCCAGCATTTT

clone size: .
V gene: TRBV27
J gene: TRBJ2-7
D gene: TRBD1
CDR3 protein: CASSHRGLSYEQYF
CDR3 DNA: TGTGCCAGCAGTCATAGGGGGCTCTCCTACGAGCAGTACTTC

clone size: .
V gene: TRBV6-5
J gene: TRBJ2-1
D gene: TRBD2
CDR3 protein: CASSYYAAGVINEQFF
CDR3 DNA: TGTGCCAGCAGTTACTATGCGGCGGGAGTTATTAATGAGCAGTTCTTC

clone size: .
V gene: TRBV27
J gene: TRBJ2-7
D gene: TRBD2
CDR3 protein: CASSRTSTYEQYF
CDR3 DNA: TGTGCCAGCAGTAGGACTAGCACCTACGAGCAGTACTTC

clone size: .
V gene: TRBV7-9
J gene: TRBJ2-7
D gene: .
CDR3 protein: CASSLSGPYEQYF
CDR3 DNA: TGTGCCAGCAGCTTAAGCGGACCTTACGAGCAGTACTTC

clone size: .
V gene: TRBV18
J gene: TRBJ2-7
D gene: .
CDR3 protein: CASSSPGRTYEQYF
CDR3 DNA: TGTGCCAGCTCATCCCCAGGCCGAACCTACGAGCAGTACTTC

clone size: .
V gene: TRBV7-6
J gene: TRBJ2-2
D gene: .
CDR3 protein: CASSFSDSLTGELFF
CDR3 DNA: TGTGCCAGCAGCTTTTCCGACAGCCTCACCGGGGAGCTGTTTTTT

clone size: few
V gene: TRBV6-5
J gene: TRBJ1-5
D gene: .
CDR3 protein: CASSYSGGRNQPQHF
CDR3 DNA: TGTGCCAGCAGTTATTCCGGGGGGAGGAATCAGCCCCAGCATTTT

clone size: .
V gene: TRBV28
J gene: TRBJ2-1
D gene: TRBD2
CDR3 protein: CASRLAGDFPPGVVQFF
CDR3 DNA: TGTGCCAGCAGACTAGCGGGAGATTTTCCCCCTGGTGTCGTGCAGTTCTTC

clone size: .
V gene: TRBV25-1
J gene: TRBJ2-7
D gene: .
CDR3 protein: CASNEAGPHYEQYF
CDR3 DNA: TGTGCCAGCAACGAGGCAGGGCCGCACTACGAGCAGTACTTC

clone size: once
V gene: TRBV5-1
J gene: TRBJ2-1
D gene: TRBD2
CDR3 protein: CASSSSGGGPYNEQFF
CDR3 DNA: TGCGCCAGCAGCAGTAGCGGGGGAGGGCCGTATAATGAGCAGTTCTTC

clone size: .
V gene: TRBV28
J gene: TRBJ1-5
D gene: TRBD1
CDR3 protein: CASRPGTDSNQPQHF
CDR3 DNA: TGTGCCAGCAGACCCGGGACAGACAGCAATCAGCCCCAGCATTTT